This T cell receptor (beta chain) derives from a study of T-cell memory formation after mild COVID-19. Broader study findings: Day 15 to 85 contracting clones showed balanced CD4/CD8; later expanders leaned CD4+.

This clonotype has only a few counts. Its antigen is not known. Trimming cost V 3 bases and J 2 bases; bases outside gene matches: 6. Germline V CDR1 and CDR2: SEHNR, FQNEAQ (reference sequence). This CDR3 is 16 amino acids long. TCRdb ran MiXCR on the 5' RACE reads and lists one entry per CDR3 protein. Here the sample spans 350,000 to 450,000 distinct CDR3 sequences, roughly 20% being singletons. The sequence was collected from an adult woman who had mild COVID-19 (a few samples of this study predate the infection). Cell type and time point are not known. This chain joins TRBV7-9 and TRBJ2-2; 7 bases are a match to TRBD1. Source material: PBMCs or a T cell subset sorted from them (not recorded which). The CDR3 loop is CASSFSTGVNTGELFF. The CDR3 DNA reads as TGTGCCAGCAGCTTCTCCACAGGGGTAAACACCGGGGAGCTGTTTTTT.